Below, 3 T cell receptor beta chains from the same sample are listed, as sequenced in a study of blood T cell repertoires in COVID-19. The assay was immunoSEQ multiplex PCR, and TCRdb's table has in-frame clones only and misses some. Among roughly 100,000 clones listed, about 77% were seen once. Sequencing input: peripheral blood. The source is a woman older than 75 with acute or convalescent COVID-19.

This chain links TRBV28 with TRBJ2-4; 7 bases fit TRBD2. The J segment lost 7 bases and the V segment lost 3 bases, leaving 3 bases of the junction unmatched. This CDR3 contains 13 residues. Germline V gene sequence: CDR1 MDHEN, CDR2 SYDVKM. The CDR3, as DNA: TGTGCCAGCAGTTTTTTCGGGGGGAACATTCAGTACTTC. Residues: CASSFFGGNIQYF.

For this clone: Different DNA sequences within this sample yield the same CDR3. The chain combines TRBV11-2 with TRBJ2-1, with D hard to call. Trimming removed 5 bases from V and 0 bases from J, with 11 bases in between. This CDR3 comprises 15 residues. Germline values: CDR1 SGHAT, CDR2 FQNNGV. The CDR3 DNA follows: TGTGCCAGCAGCCTTGGCGGAAGCTCCTACAATGAGCAGTTCTTC. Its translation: CASSLGGSSYNEQFF.

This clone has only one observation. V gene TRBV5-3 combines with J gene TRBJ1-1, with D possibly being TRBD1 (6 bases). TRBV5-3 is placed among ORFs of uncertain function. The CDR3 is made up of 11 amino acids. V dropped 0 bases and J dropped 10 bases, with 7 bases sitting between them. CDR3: CARSLEDRAFF. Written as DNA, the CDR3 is TGTGCCAGAAGCTTGGAGGACAGAGCTTTCTTT.